The rows below give T cell receptor beta chains drawn from one sample of a study of shared clonotypes between healthy human individuals. Some clones are missing from TCRdb's copy, which holds only in-frame ones; the method was immunoSEQ multiplex PCR. The sample lists roughly 2.1 million clones, about 92% occurring once. The specimen sequenced was naive CD8+ T cells from PBMCs. The receptors were gathered from a man in his late teens or twenties in good health. Some clones in this sample may be carry-over from other donors' samples. Each CDR3 is given with its conserved first and last residue. A D gene is named only where the DNA matches it firmly. Clone size is not always given. Where it is, it says once, few, many or a class for expanded clones.

TRBJ1-3	few	TRBV9	-	CASSVDGGPPDGNTIYF	TGTGCCAGCAGCGTAGACGGGGGACCTCCAGATGGAAACACCATATATTTT
TRBJ1-4	-	TRBV11-1	-	CASSLGVTQGEKLFF	TGTGCCAGCAGCTTAGGGGTCACACAAGGAGAAAAACTGTTTTTT
TRBJ1-5	-	TRBV23-1	-	CASSQSSRTDNQPQHF	TGCGCCAGCAGTCAATCCAGCAGGACAGACAATCAGCCCCAGCATTTT
TRBJ2-1	-	TRBV9	TRBD1	CASSVGGTATNEQFF	TGTGCCAGCAGCGTAGGGGGGACAGCTACCAATGAGCAGTTCTTC
TRBJ2-7	-	TRBV9	TRBD2	CASSPRPSGNYEQYF	TGTGCCAGCAGCCCGAGGCCCAGCGGGAACTACGAGCAGTACTTC
TRBJ2-1	-	TRBV9	-	CASSVGSGSRNEQFF	TGTGCCAGCAGCGTAGGATCCGGGAGTCGGAATGAGCAGTTCTTC
TRBJ1-1	-	TRBV7-3	-	CASSFAGHTEAFF	TGTGCCAGCAGCTTTGCGGGGCACACTGAAGCTTTCTTT
TRBJ1-1	-	TRBV28	TRBD1	CASSLGTGKDNTEAFF	TGTGCCAGCAGTTTGGGGACAGGGAAGGATAACACTGAAGCTTTCTTT
TRBJ2-3	-	TRBV7-9	TRBD2	CATSDFTSESTDTQYF	TGTGCCACCTCCGATTTTACTAGCGAGAGCACAGATACGCAGTATTTT
TRBJ1-2	-	TRBV9	-	CASSEGDTNYGYTF	TGTGCCAGCAGCGAGGGGGACACCAACTATGGCTACACCTTC
TRBJ1-3	-	TRBV10-3	-	CAIKEGDENTIYF	TGTGCCATCAAGGAGGGAGATGAAAACACCATATATTTT
TRBJ2-7	-	TRBV15	-	CATSGSLLSSYEQYF	TGTGCCACCTCAGGTTCCCTACTCAGCTCCTACGAGCAGTACTTC
TRBJ2-7	-	TRBV28	-	CASSLARPSYEQYF	TGTGCCAGCTCTCTCGCCCGGCCATCCTACGAGCAGTACTTC
TRBJ2-7	-	TRBV7-9	-	CASSHTSDTPGYEQYF	TGTGCCAGCAGCCACACCTCGGACACCCCAGGATACGAGCAGTACTTC
TRBJ2-7	-	TRBV28	TRBD1	CASSDQGASYEQYF	TGTGCCAGCAGCGACCAGGGGGCATCCTACGAGCAGTACTTC
TRBJ1-3	-	TRBV2	-	CASSESYSGNTIYF	TGTGCCAGCAGTGAAAGCTACTCTGGAAACACCATATATTTT
TRBJ2-4	-	TRBV5-1	-	CASSLGPGRTTKNIQYF	TGCGCCAGCAGCTTGGGGCCAGGGAGAACAACCAAAAACATTCAGTACTTC
TRBJ2-2	-	TRBV11-2	TRBD2	CASSPPFGLAGGSGELFF	TGTGCCAGCAGCCCCCCTTTCGGGCTAGCGGGAGGCTCCGGGGAGCTGTTTTTT
TRBJ2-1	-	TRBV7-3	-	CASSLFGSSYNEQFF	TGTGCCAGCAGCTTATTTGGCAGCTCCTACAATGAGCAGTTCTTC
TRBJ2-3	-	TRBV9	-	CASSGAPASTDTQYF	TGTGCCAGCAGCGGAGCCCCGGCTAGCACAGATACGCAGTATTTT
TRBJ2-7	-	TRBV29-1	TRBD1	CSVAGTGRYEQYF	TGCAGCGTTGCAGGGACAGGGAGGTACGAGCAGTACTTC
TRBJ2-2	-	TRBV30	-	CAWSPYGGTLTGELFF	TGTGCCTGGAGTCCCTACGGGGGAACACTGACCGGGGAGCTGTTTTTT
TRBJ1-2	-	TRBV28	-	CASSPPNLEGVGYGYTF	TGTGCCAGCAGTCCACCTAACCTGGAGGGAGTAGGCTATGGCTACACCTTC
TRBJ2-7	-	TRBV29-1	-	CSVGGIRRGRGTYEQYF	TGCAGCGTCGGGGGGATTCGTAGGGGGCGAGGGACCTACGAGCAGTACTTC
TRBJ2-7	-	TRBV9	TRBD1	CASSEGQGYEQYF	TGTGCCAGCAGCGAGGGACAGGGCTACGAGCAGTACTTC
TRBJ2-7	-	TRBV27	TRBD2	CASSLRGPVPGLANEQYF	TGTGCCAGCAGTTTAAGGGGGCCTGTACCGGGACTAGCAAACGAGCAGTACTTC
TRBJ1-4	-	TRBV28	-	CATGGGGEKLFF	TGTGCCACCGGGGGGGGAGGTGAAAAACTGTTTTTT
TRBJ2-7	few	TRBV20-1	-	CSAREGYEQYF	TGCAGTGCTAGGGAGGGGTACGAGCAGTACTTC
TRBJ2-7	once	TRBV19	-	CASSINRDSTHYEQYF	TGTGCCAGTAGTATAAATCGGGACTCGACCCACTACGAGCAGTACTTC
TRBJ2-1	-	TRBV15	TRBD1	CATSAGQGINYNEQFF	TGTGCCACCAGCGCAGGACAGGGAATAAACTACAATGAGCAGTTCTTC
TRBJ2-7	-	TRBV6-5	TRBD2	CASSYSSGSSYEQYF	TGTGCCAGCAGTTACTCCAGCGGGAGCTCCTACGAGCAGTACTTC
TRBJ2-3	once	TRBV28	-	CASSLAGSSTDTQYF	TGTGCCAGCAGTTTGGCAGGCTCTAGCACAGATACGCAGTATTTT
TRBJ2-3	-	TRBV2	TRBD2	CASKSSGRASDTQYF	TGTGCCAGCAAAAGTAGCGGGAGGGCCTCGGATACGCAGTATTTT
TRBJ1-1	-	TRBV10-3	-	CAISPSLNTEAFF	TGTGCCATCAGTCCCTCTTTGAACACTGAAGCTTTCTTT
TRBJ2-1	-	TRBV27	-	CASSPGVHEQFF	TGTGCCAGCAGTCCCGGCGTTCATGAGCAGTTCTTC
TRBJ1-1	-	TRBV7-9	-	CASSLVRVNTEAFF	TGTGCCAGCAGCTTAGTAAGAGTGAACACTGAAGCTTTCTTT
TRBJ2-2	few	TRBV9	-	CASSATGTGELFF	TGTGCCAGCAGCGCGACGGGCACCGGGGAGCTGTTTTTT